Sequencing of this T cell receptor beta chain was carried out in a study of blood T cell repertoires in COVID-19. The overall study: COVID-19 samples from acute and convalescent phases originated in the United States, Italy and Spain. PBMCs, B-cell-depleted T cells, or T cells were the source of the cDNA or gDNA that made up the material.

Patients at the Seattle site were enrolled during active infection and followed longitudinally. Per the original data handling: Estimation of nucleated cell counts was performed using reference gene primer amplification. Assay: immunoSEQ multiplex PCR; the TCRdb copy retains only in-frame clones and omits some. The V and J calls and clone size come from that table; D and trimming were worked out from the DNA. This sample has 200,000 to 300,000 clones, with about 91% found just once. Trimming left V 0 bases short and J 0 bases short, with 8 bases between. The CDR3 totals 15 residues. CDR1 is SGHRS, CDR2 YFSETQ, per germline.

The TCR originated in a woman aged 25-40 years with COVID-19, enrolled during active disease. The V gene is TRBV5-1, the J gene TRBJ2-3; D gene unclear. The sequenced sample was peripheral blood. CDR3 in DNA: TGCGCCAGCAGCTTGGTTGGCGGTAGCACAGATACGCAGTATTTT. This encodes CASSLVGGSTDTQYF.